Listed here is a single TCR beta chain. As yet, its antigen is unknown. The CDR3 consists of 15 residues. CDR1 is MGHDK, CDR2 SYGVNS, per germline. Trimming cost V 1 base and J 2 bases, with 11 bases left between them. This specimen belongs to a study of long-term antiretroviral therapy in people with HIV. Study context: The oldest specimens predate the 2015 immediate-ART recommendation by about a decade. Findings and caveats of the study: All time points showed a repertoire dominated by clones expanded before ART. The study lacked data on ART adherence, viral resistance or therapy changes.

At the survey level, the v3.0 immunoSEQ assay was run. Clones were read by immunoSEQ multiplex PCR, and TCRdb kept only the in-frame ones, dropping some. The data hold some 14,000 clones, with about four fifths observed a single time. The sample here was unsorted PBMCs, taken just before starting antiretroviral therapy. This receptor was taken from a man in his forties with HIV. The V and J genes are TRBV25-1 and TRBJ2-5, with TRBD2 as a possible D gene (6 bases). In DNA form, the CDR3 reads TGTGCCAGCAGTGAATTCGAACGGGGGCAAGAGACCCAGTACTTC. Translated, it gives CASSEFERGQETQYF.